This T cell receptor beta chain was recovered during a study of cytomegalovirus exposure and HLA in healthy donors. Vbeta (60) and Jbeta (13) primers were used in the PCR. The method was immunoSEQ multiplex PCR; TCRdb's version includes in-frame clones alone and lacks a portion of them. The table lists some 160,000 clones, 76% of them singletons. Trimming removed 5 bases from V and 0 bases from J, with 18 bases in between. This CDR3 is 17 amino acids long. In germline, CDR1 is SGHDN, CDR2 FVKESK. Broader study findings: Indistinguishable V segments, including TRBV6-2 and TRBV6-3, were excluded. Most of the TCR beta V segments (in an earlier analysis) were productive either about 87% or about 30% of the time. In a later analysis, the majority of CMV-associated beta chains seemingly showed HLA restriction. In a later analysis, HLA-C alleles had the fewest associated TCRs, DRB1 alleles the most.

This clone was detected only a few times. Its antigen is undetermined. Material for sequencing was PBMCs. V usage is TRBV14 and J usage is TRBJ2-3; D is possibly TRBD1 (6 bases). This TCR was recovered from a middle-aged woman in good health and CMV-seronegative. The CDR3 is CASSNWGRQTSTDTQYF. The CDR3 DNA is TGTGCCAGCAGCAACTGGGGGCGACAAACTAGCACAGATACGCAGTATTTT.